This section outlines one T cell receptor (beta chain) sequence together with its context. This sample was included in a study of sequential checkpoint blockade in melanoma. Noted treatment: randomized to nivolumab then ipilimumab (arm A) or the reverse (arm B). DNA-damaging chemotherapy had not been given to any patient beforehand. V trimming: 4 bases; J trimming: 4 bases; junction bases outside the gene matches: 9. CDR3 length: 16 residues. The V gene's germline CDR1 is SGHRS and CDR2 YFSETQ. TCRdb's copy holds only in-frame clones and misses some; the assay was immunoSEQ multiplex PCR. In the table there are roughly 9,000 clones, roughly 29% of which are singletons.

The chain joins TRBV5-1 to TRBJ1-3; 9 bases map to TRBD1. Sequencing used tumor tissue (inferred from file names), obtained from a patient given nivolumab and ipilimumab in sequence. The clonotype comes from a human donor with melanoma. For the CDR3, the DNA is TGCGCCAGCAGCATAGAACAGGGGGCCGCGGGAAACACCATATATTTT. It codes for CASSIEQGAAGNTIYF.